The 29 T cell receptor beta chains below were found in one sample sequenced in a study of cytomegalovirus exposure and HLA in healthy donors. Amplification used 60 Vbeta primers and 13 Jbeta primers. Assay used: immunoSEQ multiplex PCR; TCRdb lists only in-frame clones, some missing. The sample carries over 250,000 clones, 80% to 90% recorded once. The sample comprised PBMCs. The receptors were gathered from a middle-aged man in good health and CMV-seropositive.

The chain couples TRBV11-1 to TRBJ2-7; weak D call: TRBD1 (6 bases). V lost 4 bases to trimming and J lost 2 bases, with 15 bases between them. The CDR3 spans 15 residues. Germline lookup yields CDR1 SGHAT and CDR2 FQDESV (reference sequence). The CDR3 here is CASSYRVAPTYEQYF. CDR3 DNA: TGTGCCAGCAGCTACAGGGTGGCCCCGACCTACGAGCAGTACTTC.

The V and J genes are TRBV25-1 and TRBJ2-7; the D gene is possibly TRBD1 (5 bases). V gave up 6 bases and J gave up 7 bases, with 19 bases separating them. The CDR3 runs 14 residues. Germline-derived CDR1 and CDR2 are MGHDK and SYGVNS. The CDR3 coding sequence is TGTGCCAGCAGGGCCAAGGGGCCCTTCCTGGAGCAGTACTTC. Translation gives CASRAKGPFLEQYF.

V and J are TRBV6-1 and TRBJ2-7, with TRBD1 identical over 11 bases. J gave up 1 base and V 6 bases, and 5 bases lay outside the gene matches. In germline, CDR1 is MNHNS, CDR2 SASEGT. This CDR3 region has 15 residues. CDR3 nucleotide sequence: TGTGCCAGCAGCTCCGGGACAGGGGGATCCTACGAGCAGTACTTC. Translation gives CASSSGTGGSYEQYF.

The rearrangement uses TRBV9 and TRBJ2-3; 8 nucleotides match TRBD2. CDR1 is SGDLS, CDR2 YYNGEE, per germline. J gave up 1 base and V 7 bases, and 8 bases lay outside the gene matches. This CDR3 spans 15 amino acids. CDR3 in amino acids: CASGRGGARTDTQYF. As DNA, the CDR3 is TGTGCCAGCGGCCGGGGGGGGGCCCGCACAGATACGCAGTATTTT.

V and J are TRBV29-1 and TRBJ1-1, with TRBD1 matching over 7 bases. J lost 7 bases, V lost 7 bases, and 9 bases had no gene match. Germline V CDR1 and CDR2: SQVTM, ANQGSEA. The CDR3 covers 12 residues. Written as DNA, the CDR3 is TGCAGCGCCCGGGACAGTTTGGGTGAAGCTTTCTTT. Amino acid sequence: CSARDSLGEAFF. The full variable domain, its missing parts supplied by reference TRBV29-1 and TRBJ1-1, is SAVISQKPSRDICQRGTSLTIQCQVDSQVTMMFWYRQQPGQSLTLIATANQGSEATYESGFVIDKFPISRPNLTFSTLTVSNMSPEDSSIYLCSARDSLGEAFFGQGTRLTVV.

This sequence joins TRBV27 and TRBJ1-5, with a possible D match to TRBD1 (6 bases). Trimming shortened V by 2 bases and J by 4 bases, and 12 bases separated the two germline ends. This CDR3 contains 15 residues. CDR1 and CDR2 (germline): MNHEY, SMNVEV (reference sequence). CDR3 sequence (DNA): TGTGCCAGCAGTTTACTGACAGGCCCTAATCAGCCCCAGCATTTT. This codes for CASSLLTGPNQPQHF.

V usage is TRBV19 and J usage is TRBJ2-2; D remains ambiguous. Germline loops: CDR1 LNHDA, CDR2 SQIVND (reference sequence). This CDR3 is 15 amino acids long. V was shortened by 3 bases and J by 7 bases, with 15 bases between the two germline ends. The DNA for the CDR3 is TGTGCCAGTAGTATGGCGTTTGTAGCTGTCGGGGAGCTGTTTTTT. Amino acid sequence: CASSMAFVAVGELFF.

The chain combines TRBV27 with TRBJ2-7; possibly TRBD1 for D (6 bases). Between the trimmed V and J ends, which lost 8 bases and 4 bases, there was a span of 18 bases. Germline lookup yields CDR1 MNHEY and CDR2 SMNVEV (reference sequence). This CDR3 comprises 14 residues. CDR3 sequence reads: CASRRRTEAYEQYF. The DNA of the CDR3 is TGTGCCAGCCGCCGCAGGACAGAAGCTTACGAGCAGTACTTC.

The count of this clone is one. The chain couples TRBV19 to TRBJ1-2; TRBD1 matches at 8 bases. CDR1 is LNHDA and CDR2 is SQIVND in the germline V gene (reference sequence). The CDR3 consists of 20 residues. V shed 2 bases and J 3 bases; nucleotides not matched to a gene: 20. This chain's CDR3 is CASSINPTRRRGRWDYGYTF. CDR3 sequence (DNA): TGTGCCAGTAGTATAAACCCTACAAGGCGCAGGGGGCGTTGGGACTATGGCTACACCTTC.

The J gene is TRBJ2-7, the V gene TRBV28; 7 bases agree with TRBD2. V lost 6 bases, J lost 4 bases, and 15 bases stayed unmatched. CDR1 is MDHEN and CDR2 is SYDVKM in the germline V gene. The CDR3 loop spans 16 amino acids. The CDR3: CASSAPQAGEGYEQYF. The CDR3 DNA is TGTGCCAGCAGCGCTCCCCAGGCGGGAGAAGGGTACGAGCAGTACTTC.

The rearrangement uses TRBV27 and TRBJ2-7; D is perhaps TRBD2 (6 bases). The CDR3 length is 15 residues. The ends were cut back, 3 bases at V and 5 bases at J, with 17 bases in the middle. CDR1 and CDR2 from the germline V gene are MNHEY and SMNVEV (reference sequence). CDR3 DNA: TGTGCCAGCAGTTTTCGCCCGGGGGTGGGACACGAGCAGTACTTC. Translating it yields CASSFRPGVGHEQYF.

This rearrangement joins TRBV7-9 to TRBJ2-7; 7 bases match TRBD1. Germline CDR1 reads SEHNR; CDR2 reads FQNEAQ (reference sequence). The CDR3 loop spans 13 amino acids. V lost 5 bases to trimming and J lost 3 bases; unmatched junction nucleotides: 4. DNA of the CDR3: TGTGCCAGCAGCCAGTGGGACAGCTACGAGCAGTACTTC. This sequence encodes CASSQWDSYEQYF.

This clone has a single count. The CDR3 is CASSGEKVPETQYF. In DNA form, the CDR3 reads TGTGCCAGCAGTGGAGAGAAAGTCCCAGAGACCCAGTACTTC. This sequence joins TRBV6-1 and TRBJ2-5; unclear D gene. CDR1 is MNHNS and CDR2 is SASEGT in the germline V gene. V was shortened by 4 bases and J by 4 bases, with 13 bases between the two germline ends. CDR3 length equals 14 residues.

A single count supports this clone. The V call is TRBV30, the J call TRBJ2-7; no clear D gene. The V and J ends lost 4 bases and 1 base respectively, with 14 bases between them. Germline CDR1 and CDR2: GTSNPN and SVGIG (reference sequence). CDR3 length equals 14 residues. The DNA for the CDR3 is TGTGCCTGGACTCCCCAACGAGTATCCTACGAGCAGTACTTC. It is translated as CAWTPQRVSYEQYF.

This chain uses TRBV7-8 with TRBJ2-6; 7 bases are a match to TRBD1. This CDR3 spans 18 amino acids. The germline V gene has CDR1 SGHVS and CDR2 FQNEAQ. Trimming took 1 base from V and 0 from J; bases not matched to a gene: 6. The CDR3 here is CASSLGPGGYSGANVLTF. The DNA for the CDR3 is TGTGCCAGCAGCTTAGGGCCAGGGGGTTACTCTGGGGCCAACGTCCTGACTTTC.

The chain couples TRBV19 to TRBJ2-5, with 9 bases that match TRBD1. There are 14 residues in the CDR3. After removal of 6 bases from V and 0 bases from J, the junction contained 2 bases not matched to a gene. Germline lookup yields CDR1 LNHDA and CDR2 SQIVND (reference sequence). The chain's CDR3 is CASSRDRDQETQYF. Written as DNA, the CDR3 is TGTGCCAGTAGCCGGGACAGGGACCAAGAGACCCAGTACTTC.

The J gene is TRBJ2-1, the V gene TRBV6-1; 14 nucleotides agree with TRBD2. Trimming took 4 bases from V and 0 from J; bases not matched to a gene: 8. The CDR3 totals 19 residues. Germline CDR1 reads MNHNS; CDR2 reads SASEGT. The CDR3 protein is CASSVWTSGRSSSYNEQFF. In DNA form, the CDR3 reads TGTGCCAGCAGTGTTTGGACTAGCGGGAGGTCGAGCTCCTACAATGAGCAGTTCTTC.

The V and J genes are TRBV7-9 and TRBJ2-7, with TRBD1 matching 9 bases. The CDR3 sequence is 16 residues long. CDR1 is SEHNR and CDR2 is FQNEAQ in the germline V gene (reference sequence). The junction had 5 bases not matched to a gene; V was cut back by 1 base and J by 1 base. The CDR3 coding sequence is TGTGCCAGCAGCTTAGGGCCGGGACAGGGTTCCTACGAGCAGTACTTC. Translation: CASSLGPGQGSYEQYF. Based on the CDR3 plus reference TRBV7-9 and TRBJ2-7, the full variable domain is DTGVSQNPRHKITKRGQNVTFRCDPISEHNRLYWYRQTLGQGPEFLTYFQNEAQLEKSRLLSDRFSAERPKGSFSTLEIQRTEQGDSAMYLCASSLGPGQGSYEQYFGPGTRLTVT.

V usage is TRBV28 and J usage is TRBJ2-1, with TRBD2 matching 14 bases. Germline V gives CDR1 MDHEN, CDR2 SYDVKM. Unmatched junction bases numbered 5, after V lost 4 bases and J lost 3 bases. The CDR3 runs 17 residues. CDR3: CASSSPGLAGDYNEQFF. The CDR3 nucleotides read TGTGCCAGCAGTTCCCCGGGACTAGCGGGAGACTACAATGAGCAGTTCTTC.

The chain carries TRBV9 and TRBJ2-1; 7 positions agree with TRBD2. CDR1 is SGDLS and CDR2 is YYNGEE in the germline V gene. V lost 4 bases to trimming and J lost 5 bases; unmatched junction nucleotides: 9. The length of the CDR3 is 15 residues. This CDR3 reads CASSPLAGDNNEQFF. In nucleotides, the CDR3 is TGTGCCAGCAGCCCCCTGGCGGGAGACAACAATGAGCAGTTCTTC.

The chain employs TRBV7-3 and TRBJ2-5, with 12 bases matching TRBD2. The V and J ends lost 5 bases and 5 bases, in that order; junction bases with no gene match: 6. The V gene's germline CDR1 is SGHTA and CDR2 FQGTGA. CDR3 size: 15 residues. The CDR3 reads CASSPRLAGVETQYF. The CDR3 DNA is TGTGCCAGCAGCCCCCGACTAGCGGGAGTGGAGACCCAGTACTTC.

This clone appeared a few times. The J gene is TRBJ2-7, the V gene TRBV7-9; possibly TRBD1 for D (6 bases). V lost 3 bases and J lost 2, with 11 bases in between. Germline assignment: CDR1 SEHNR and CDR2 FQNEAQ (reference sequence). CDR3 length: 14 residues. The CDR3 loop is CASSLGRDTYEQYF. The CDR3, as DNA: TGTGCCAGCAGCTTGGGCAGGGACACCTACGAGCAGTACTTC.

This clone was counted a single time. Other DNA sequences in the same sample also yield this CDR3. The V gene is TRBV18, the J gene TRBJ1-1, with D perhaps TRBD1 (5 bases). V lost 5 bases and J 1 base, leaving 8 bases between the germline ends. Germline V CDR1 and CDR2: KGHSH, LQKENI. The CDR3 sequence is 13 residues long. The CDR3 sequence: CASSSGQNTEAFF. For the CDR3, the DNA is TGTGCCAGCTCATCCGGACAGAACACTGAAGCTTTCTTT.

This rearrangement joins TRBV13 to TRBJ2-1; D is perhaps TRBD2 (5 bases). The CDR3 runs 15 residues. V shed 2 bases and J shed 5 bases, with 13 bases lying between them. Looked up from germline, CDR1 is PRHDT and CDR2 is FYEKMQ (reference sequence). As DNA, the CDR3 is TGTGCCAGCAGCTTACGGGCTAGCTGGGACAATGAGCAGTTCTTC. It yields the protein CASSLRASWDNEQFF.

The chain recombines TRBV2 with TRBJ2-1; 10 nucleotides match TRBD2. Trimming took 0 bases from V and 8 from J; bases not matched to a gene: 7. CDR1 is SNHLY and CDR2 is FYNNEI in the germline V gene. CDR3 length equals 16 residues. CDR3 sequence: CASSEAASGRAYEQFF. The CDR3 DNA follows: TGTGCCAGCAGTGAAGCTGCCAGCGGGAGGGCCTATGAGCAGTTCTTC.

The rearrangement uses TRBV27 and TRBJ2-3, with 10 nucleotides matching TRBD2. This CDR3 is 16 amino acids long. J was trimmed by 2 bases and V by 5 bases; bases with no gene match: 7. Germline V CDR1 and CDR2: MNHEY, SMNVEV (reference sequence). The CDR3: CASSLIAGGATDTQYF. In DNA form, the CDR3 reads TGTGCCAGCAGTCTCATAGCGGGAGGAGCCACAGATACGCAGTATTTT.

V usage is TRBV5-1 and J usage is TRBJ2-1; D possibly corresponds to TRBD1 (5 bases). V lost 0 bases to trimming and J lost 1 base, with 8 bases between them. The germline V gene has CDR1 SGHRS and CDR2 YFSETQ. The CDR3 covers 15 residues. The CDR3 here is CASSLEGPSYNEQFF. The DNA for the CDR3 is TGCGCCAGCAGCTTGGAGGGGCCATCCTACAATGAGCAGTTCTTC.

The V and J genes are TRBV18 and TRBJ2-6; TRBD2 matches 10 bases. Germline values: CDR1 KGHSH, CDR2 LQKENI. Losses at the gene ends were 3 bases for V and 0 bases for J; bases not matched to a gene: 2. The CDR3 is 17 residues long. The CDR3 sequence is CASSPTSGVSGANVLTF. Here the CDR3 DNA reads TGTGCCAGCTCACCTACTAGCGGGGTCTCTGGGGCCAACGTCCTGACTTTC.

The J gene is TRBJ1-5, the V gene TRBV18; 8 bases fit TRBD1. Germline V gives CDR1 KGHSH, CDR2 LQKENI. V lost 8 bases to trimming and J lost 0 bases; unmatched junction nucleotides: 6. This CDR3 is built from 15 residues. As DNA, the CDR3 is TGTGCCAGCGGGACAGGAGGAAATAGCAATCAGCCCCAGCATTTT. Its protein is CASGTGGNSNQPQHF.